The clone carrying this T cell receptor beta chain is medium-sized in the sample. Its target is not known. Trimming removed 8 bases from V and 2 bases from J, with 10 bases in between. The CDR3 runs to 13 residues. Sample time point: sample taken at primary tumor resection. These data originate in a study of spatial heterogeneity in lung cancer. Study-level information: Sequences of the beta chain were consistently detected in greater numbers than alpha-chain sequences.

Points from the study as a whole: Within tumors, counts of expanded alpha and beta TCRs tracked tumor mutation counts.

A unique molecular identifier was attached to every TCR cDNA molecule. TCRdb called the 5' RACE reads again in MiXCR, with one record for every CDR3 protein. The sample includes 2,700 or so distinct CDR3 sequences, approximately 1.5% of them seen just once. Sequencing was performed on lung tumor tissue, taken at surgery. This chain joins TRBV12-3 or TRBV12-4 and TRBJ1-3; a weak D match, TRBD1 (5 bases). The TCR was taken from a male donor with early-stage non-small cell lung cancer. CDR3 in DNA: TGTGCCAGCGCGGGGGGGACTGGAAACACCATATATTTT. It codes for CASAGGTGNTIYF.